This T cell receptor beta chain was documented in a study of cytomegalovirus exposure and HLA in healthy donors. Amplification used 60 Vbeta primers and 13 Jbeta primers. TCRdb keeps only in-frame clones here, not all; method: immunoSEQ multiplex PCR. Here the sample spans 150,000 to 200,000 clones, around 80% being singletons. A few counts support this clone. The antigen remains undetermined. Per germline, CDR1 MDHEN and CDR2 SYDVKM. Trimming cost V 7 bases and J 3 bases, with 17 bases left between them. The CDR3 extends over 15 amino acids. Broader study findings: Later work found that TCR association rates differed between HLA loci; DRB1 had the most and HLA-C the fewest.

Sequenced input: PBMCs. The TCR comes from a woman aged 25 to 39 in good health and CMV-seropositive. V gene TRBV28 combines with J gene TRBJ2-3; D is possibly TRBD2 (7 bases). Here the CDR3 DNA reads TGTGCCAGCACCGGAGGGGGGGGCAGAACAGATACGCAGTATTTT. As protein: CASTGGGGRTDTQYF.